This paragraph reports one TCR beta chain. Its specificity is not known. Primed by a sample-barcoded 5' primer and a J-beta primer mix, a second PCR proceeded for 7 to 11 cycles. One entry per CDR3 protein results from TCRdb running MiXCR on the 5' RACE reads. Of hundreds of thousands of distinct CDR3 sequences in the sample, 58% were seen once. The record originates from a study of blood T cells in healthy people across ages. This CDR3 has 15 amino acids. V shed 5 bases and J 1 base; nucleotides not matched to a gene: 7. The germline V gene encodes CDR1 SGHVS and CDR2 FQNEAQ. Study results and caveats: Naive T cell percentage strongly correlated with TCR beta diversity.

This TCR was recovered from a man aged 30-40 years in good health. V and J are TRBV7-8 and TRBJ2-7, with 8 bases matching TRBD1. Specimen: blood. The CDR3 sequence: CASSPPRDRSYEQYF. CDR3 nucleotide sequence: TGTGCCAGCAGCCCGCCCCGGGACAGGTCCTACGAGCAGTACTTC.